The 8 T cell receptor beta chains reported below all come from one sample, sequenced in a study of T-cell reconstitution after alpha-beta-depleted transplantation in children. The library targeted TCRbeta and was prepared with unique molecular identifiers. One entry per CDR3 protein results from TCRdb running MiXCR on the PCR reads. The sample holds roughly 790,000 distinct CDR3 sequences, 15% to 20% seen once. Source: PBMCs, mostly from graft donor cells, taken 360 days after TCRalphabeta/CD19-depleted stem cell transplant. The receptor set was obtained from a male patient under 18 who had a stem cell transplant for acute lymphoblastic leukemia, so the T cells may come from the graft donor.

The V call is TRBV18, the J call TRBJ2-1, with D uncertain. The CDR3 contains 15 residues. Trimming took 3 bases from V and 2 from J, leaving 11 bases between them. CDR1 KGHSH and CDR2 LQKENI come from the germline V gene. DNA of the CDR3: TGTGCCAGCTCACCTAACGGTTTACCCTACAATGAGCAGTTCTTC. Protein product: CASSPNGLPYNEQFF.

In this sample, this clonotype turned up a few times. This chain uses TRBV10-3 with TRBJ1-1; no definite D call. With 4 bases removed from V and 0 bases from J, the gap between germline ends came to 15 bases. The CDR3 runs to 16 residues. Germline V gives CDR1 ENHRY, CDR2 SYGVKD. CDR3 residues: CAISAFKGILNTEAFF. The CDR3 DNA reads TGTGCCATCAGTGCGTTCAAAGGCATATTGAACACTGAAGCTTTCTTT.

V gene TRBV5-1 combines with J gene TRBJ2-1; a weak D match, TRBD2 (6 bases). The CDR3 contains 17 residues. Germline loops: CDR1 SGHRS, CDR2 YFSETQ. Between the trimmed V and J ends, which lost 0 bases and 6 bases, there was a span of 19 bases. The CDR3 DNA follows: TGCGCCAGCAGCTTGGCCTCAGGAGGGAGGCTACGCAATGAGCAGTTCTTC. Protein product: CASSLASGGRLRNEQFF.

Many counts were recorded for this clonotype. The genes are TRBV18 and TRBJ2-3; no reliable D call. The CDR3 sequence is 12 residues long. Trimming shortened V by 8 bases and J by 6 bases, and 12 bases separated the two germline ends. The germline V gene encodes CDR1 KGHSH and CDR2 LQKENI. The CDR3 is CASSPLLDTQYF. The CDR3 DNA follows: TGTGCCAGCAGCCCTCTCCTTGATACGCAGTATTTT.

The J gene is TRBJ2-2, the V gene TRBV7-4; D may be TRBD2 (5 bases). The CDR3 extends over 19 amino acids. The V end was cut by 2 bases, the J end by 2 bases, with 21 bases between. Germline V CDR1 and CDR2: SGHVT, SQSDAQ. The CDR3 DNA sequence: TGTGCCAGCAGCTTACCGAGACTACCATGGAAACTCAACACCGGGGAGCTGTTTTTT. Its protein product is CASSLPRLPWKLNTGELFF. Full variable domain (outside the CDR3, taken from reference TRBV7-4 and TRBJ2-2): GAGVSQSPRYKVAKRGRDVALRCDSISGHVTLYWYRQTLGQGSEVLTYSQSDAQRDKSGRPSGRFSAERPERSVSTLKIQRTEQGDSAVYLCASSLPRLPWKLNTGELFFGEGSRLTVL.

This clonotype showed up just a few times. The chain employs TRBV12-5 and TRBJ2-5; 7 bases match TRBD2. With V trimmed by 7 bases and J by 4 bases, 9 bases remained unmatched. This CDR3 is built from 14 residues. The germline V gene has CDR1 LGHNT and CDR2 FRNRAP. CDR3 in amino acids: CASAGGSGRETQYF. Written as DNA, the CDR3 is TGTGCTAGTGCGGGCGGGAGTGGTAGAGAGACCCAGTACTTC.

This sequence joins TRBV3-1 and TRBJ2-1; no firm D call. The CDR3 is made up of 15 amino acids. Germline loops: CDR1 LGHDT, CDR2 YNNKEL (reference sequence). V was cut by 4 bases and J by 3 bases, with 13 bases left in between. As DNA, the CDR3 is TGTGCCAGCAGCCCCACCGGAAACGGCTACAATGAGCAGTTCTTC. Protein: CASSPTGNGYNEQFF.

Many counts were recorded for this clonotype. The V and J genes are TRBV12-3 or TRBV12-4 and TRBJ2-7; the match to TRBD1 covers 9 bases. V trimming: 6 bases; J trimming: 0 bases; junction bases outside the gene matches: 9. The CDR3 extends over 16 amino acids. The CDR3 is CASRPRQGVSSYEQYF. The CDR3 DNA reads TGTGCCAGCAGACCGAGACAGGGGGTAAGCTCCTACGAGCAGTACTTC.